A selection of T cell receptor beta chains follows, all from one sample in a study of OX40 agonist ivuxolimab in advanced cancers. Only in-frame clones appear in the TCRdb table, and some are missing; sequencing was by immunoSEQ multiplex PCR. The sample lists 55,000 to 60,000 clones; more than 80% were seen once. The source was CD4+ or CD8+ T cells sorted from blood, collected in a trial of the OX40 agonist ivuxolimab. These receptors came from an adult with an advanced solid tumor such as melanoma, head and neck, liver or kidney cancer. The CDR3 runs from the conserved cysteine through the conserved F or W. Fields, in order: V gene, J gene, clone size, D gene, CDR3 protein, CDR3 DNA. The D gene is left open where the match is weak. Clone size, where shown, is once, few, many, or a class for clones that have expanded.

V gene: TRBV18
J gene: TRBJ1-2
clone size: few
D gene: .
CDR3 protein: CASSPGADSTYTF
CDR3 DNA: TGTGCCAGCTCACCCGGCGCAGACTCAACCTACACCTTC

V gene: TRBV5-4
J gene: TRBJ2-5
clone size: .
D gene: TRBD2
CDR3 protein: CASRSGTSGGSQETQYF
CDR3 DNA: TGTGCCAGCAGATCCGGGACTAGCGGGGGGTCACAAGAGACCCAGTACTTC

V gene: TRBV6-1
J gene: TRBJ2-3
clone size: .
D gene: TRBD1
CDR3 protein: CASRRDRASTDTQYF
CDR3 DNA: TGTGCCAGCAGGCGCGACAGGGCAAGCACAGATACGCAGTATTTT

V gene: TRBV6-1
J gene: TRBJ1-5
clone size: few
D gene: TRBD1
CDR3 protein: CASSEGTGVGNQPQHF
CDR3 DNA: TGTGCCAGCAGTGAAGGGACAGGGGTCGGCAATCAGCCCCAGCATTTT

V gene: TRBV21-1
J gene: TRBJ2-1
clone size: .
D gene: .
CDR3 protein: CASSKDHRTSSYNEQFF
CDR3 DNA: TGTGCCAGCAGCAAAGATCACAGGACAAGCTCCTACAATGAGCAGTTCTTC

V gene: TRBV9
J gene: TRBJ2-3
clone size: .
D gene: .
CDR3 protein: CASSPRVAEDTQYF
CDR3 DNA: TGTGCCAGCAGCCCCCGGGTAGCGGAGGATACGCAGTATTTT

V gene: TRBV19
J gene: TRBJ2-6
clone size: .
D gene: .
CDR3 protein: CASSGQGANVLTF
CDR3 DNA: TGTGCCAGTAGTGGACAAGGGGCCAACGTCCTGACTTTC

V gene: TRBV5-4
J gene: TRBJ2-5
clone size: .
D gene: .
CDR3 protein: CASSRIGKTKEETQYF
CDR3 DNA: TGTGCCAGCAGCCGGATAGGGAAAACTAAGGAGGAGACCCAGTACTTC

V gene: TRBV11-2
J gene: TRBJ2-3
clone size: .
D gene: .
CDR3 protein: CASSYGDTQYF
CDR3 DNA: TGTGCCAGCAGCTACGGAGATACGCAGTATTTT

V gene: TRBV18
J gene: TRBJ2-2
clone size: .
D gene: .
CDR3 protein: CASSPRQSNTGELFF
CDR3 DNA: TGTGCCAGCTCACCGCGGCAATCGAACACCGGGGAGCTGTTTTTT

V gene: TRBV5-8
J gene: TRBJ1-2
clone size: .
D gene: .
CDR3 protein: CASSPNRVRGYTF
CDR3 DNA: TGTGCCAGCAGCCCAAACAGGGTGAGGGGCTACACCTTC

V gene: TRBV7-8
J gene: TRBJ1-2
clone size: .
D gene: TRBD1
CDR3 protein: CASSPRTGTGLNYGYTF
CDR3 DNA: TGTGCCAGCAGCCCGAGGACCGGGACAGGACTTAACTATGGCTACACCTTC

V gene: TRBV6-1
J gene: TRBJ2-2
clone size: .
D gene: .
CDR3 protein: CASSEARTGLTGELFF
CDR3 DNA: TGTGCCAGCAGTGAAGCGCGCACAGGGCTCACCGGGGAGCTGTTTTTT

V gene: TRBV10-3
J gene: TRBJ2-7
clone size: .
D gene: .
CDR3 protein: CAISESGLYEQYF
CDR3 DNA: TGTGCCATCAGTGAGTCGGGGCTCTACGAGCAGTACTTC

V gene: TRBV7-2
J gene: TRBJ2-3
clone size: .
D gene: TRBD2
CDR3 protein: CASSLVGLAGKGPDTQYF
CDR3 DNA: TGTGCCAGCAGCTTGGTAGGACTAGCGGGTAAGGGGCCAGATACGCAGTATTTT

V gene: TRBV19
J gene: TRBJ2-5
clone size: few
D gene: .
CDR3 protein: CASSIQTLDTQYF
CDR3 DNA: TGTGCCAGTAGTATACAGACACTGGACACCCAGTACTTC

V gene: TRBV2
J gene: TRBJ1-4
clone size: few
D gene: .
CDR3 protein: CASTLASTNEKLFF
CDR3 DNA: TGTGCCAGCACCCTAGCGTCAACTAATGAAAAACTGTTTTTT

V gene: TRBV5-1
J gene: TRBJ2-1
clone size: .
D gene: .
CDR3 protein: CASSLGDNEQFF
CDR3 DNA: TGCGCCAGCAGCTTGGGGGACAATGAGCAGTTCTTC

V gene: TRBV11-3
J gene: TRBJ1-2
clone size: .
D gene: .
CDR3 protein: CASSLDHREGHGYTF
CDR3 DNA: TGTGCCAGCAGCTTAGATCACAGGGAGGGGCATGGCTACACCTTC

V gene: TRBV19
J gene: TRBJ2-7
clone size: .
D gene: .
CDR3 protein: CASSIGQTDSYEQYF
CDR3 DNA: TGTGCCAGTAGTATAGGACAGACCGACTCCTACGAGCAGTACTTC

V gene: TRBV18
J gene: TRBJ2-5
clone size: .
D gene: .
CDR3 protein: CASSPAGGETQYF
CDR3 DNA: TGTGCCAGCTCACCAGCAGGGGGGGAGACCCAGTACTTC